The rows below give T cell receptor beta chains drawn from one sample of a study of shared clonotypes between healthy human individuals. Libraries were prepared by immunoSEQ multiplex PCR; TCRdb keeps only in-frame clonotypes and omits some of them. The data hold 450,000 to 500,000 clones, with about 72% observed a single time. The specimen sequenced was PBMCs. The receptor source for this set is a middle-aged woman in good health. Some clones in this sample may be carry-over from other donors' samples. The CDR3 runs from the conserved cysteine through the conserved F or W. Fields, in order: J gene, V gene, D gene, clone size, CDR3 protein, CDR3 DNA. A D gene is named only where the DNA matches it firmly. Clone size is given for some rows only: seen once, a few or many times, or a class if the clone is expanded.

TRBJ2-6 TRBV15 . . CATSMAVLRSGANVLTF TGTGCCACCAGCATGGCAGTACTCCGCTCTGGGGCCAACGTCCTGACTTTC
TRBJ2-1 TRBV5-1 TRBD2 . CASSSGTSGNYNEQFF TGCGCCAGCAGCTCCGGGACTAGCGGGAACTACAATGAGCAGTTCTTC
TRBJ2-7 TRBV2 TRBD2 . CASRSRTSGGEQYF TGTGCCAGCAGAAGCAGGACTAGCGGGGGCGAGCAGTACTTC
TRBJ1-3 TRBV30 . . CAHGQISGNTIYF TGTGCCCACGGCCAGATTTCTGGAAACACCATATATTTT
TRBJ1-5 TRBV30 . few CAWSAAEDQPQHF TGTGCCTGGAGTGCAGCGGAGGACCAGCCCCAGCATTTT
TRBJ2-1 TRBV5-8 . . CASSFQLGQALNGFF TGTGCCAGCAGCTTCCAGTTAGGCCAGGCCCTAAATGGGTTCTTC
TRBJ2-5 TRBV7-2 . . CASSLEWTSQETQYF TGTGCCAGCAGCTTAGAATGGACTTCACAAGAGACCCAGTACTTC
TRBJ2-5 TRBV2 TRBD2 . CASSGIAGGQETQYF TGTGCCAGCAGTGGAATCGCGGGAGGTCAGGAGACCCAGTACTTC
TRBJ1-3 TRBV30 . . CAWSLGAGNTIYF TGTGCCTGGAGTTTAGGGGCTGGAAACACCATATATTTT
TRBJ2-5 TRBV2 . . CASSRRAPETQYF TGTGCCAGCAGTCGTAGGGCACCGGAGACCCAGTACTTC
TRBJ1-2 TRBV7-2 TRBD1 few CASSLRRQGVLGWGYTF TGTGCCAGCAGCTTGCGACGACAGGGGGTTTTAGGGTGGGGCTACACCTTC
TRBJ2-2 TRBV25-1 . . CASRDTGELFF TGTGCCAGCAGGGACACCGGGGAGCTGTTTTTT
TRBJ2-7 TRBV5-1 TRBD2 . CASRVSGSSYEQYF TGCGCCAGCAGGGTCAGCGGGAGCTCCTACGAGCAGTACTTC
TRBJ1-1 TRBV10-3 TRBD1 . CATLTGERRTEAFF TGTGCCACACTGACAGGGGAGCGGCGCACTGAAGCTTTCTTT
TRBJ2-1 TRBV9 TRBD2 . CASSGGSGTYNEQFF TGTGCCAGCAGCGGTGGTAGCGGGACCTACAATGAGCAGTTCTTC
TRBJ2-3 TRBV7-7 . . CASSLDGTDTQYF TGTGCTAGCAGCTTAGATGGAACAGATACGCAGTATTTT
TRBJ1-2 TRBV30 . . CAWSVSYGYTF TGTGCCTGGAGTGTTAGCTATGGCTACACCTTC
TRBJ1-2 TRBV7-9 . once CASSLGAGGDYGYTF TGTGCCAGCAGCTTAGGGGCAGGCGGGGACTATGGCTACACCTTC
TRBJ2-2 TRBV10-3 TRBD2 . CAIKAGGGGELFF TGTGCCATCAAGGCCGGCGGGGGCGGGGAGCTGTTTTTT
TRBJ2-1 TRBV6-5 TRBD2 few CASRYSGRAGEQFF TGTGCCAGCAGATATAGCGGGAGGGCCGGTGAGCAGTTCTTC
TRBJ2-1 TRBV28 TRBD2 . CASSLPSGRKNEQFF TGTGCCAGCAGTTTACCTAGCGGGAGAAAAAATGAGCAGTTCTTC
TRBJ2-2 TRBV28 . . CASSLGSRIGELFF TGTGCCAGCAGTTTGGGTTCACGGATCGGGGAGCTGTTTTTT
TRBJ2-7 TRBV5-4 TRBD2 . CASSPGLAGGPSEQYF TGTGCCAGCAGCCCTGGGCTAGCGGGAGGGCCGTCCGAGCAGTACTTC
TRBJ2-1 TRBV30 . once CAWSPSTNRYNEQFF TGTGCCTGGAGCCCCTCCACAAATAGATACAATGAGCAGTTCTTC
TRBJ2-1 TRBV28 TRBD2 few CASSLSSSGRLQFF TGTGCCAGCAGTTTAAGCAGTAGCGGGAGATTACAGTTCTTC
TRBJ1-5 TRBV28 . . CASSLSGRASNQPQHF TGTGCCAGCAGTTTATCGGGCAGGGCTAGCAATCAGCCCCAGCATTTT
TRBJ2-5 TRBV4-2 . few CASSQDFGRETQYF TGTGCCAGCAGCCAAGATTTCGGGAGAGAGACCCAGTACTTC
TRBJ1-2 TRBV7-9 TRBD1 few CASSLAGTGAIEYGYTF TGTGCCAGCAGCTTGGCCGGGACAGGGGCTATAGAGTATGGCTACACCTTC
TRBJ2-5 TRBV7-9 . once CASSLRSGREETQYF TGTGCCAGCAGCTTAAGATCGGGCAGGGAAGAGACCCAGTACTTC
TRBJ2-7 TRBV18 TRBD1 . CASSPPGQGTYEQYF TGTGCCAGCTCACCACCGGGACAGGGGACCTACGAGCAGTACTTC
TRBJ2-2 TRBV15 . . CATSRVPRGELFF TGTGCCACCAGCAGAGTCCCCCGCGGGGAGCTGTTTTTT
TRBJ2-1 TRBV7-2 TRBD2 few CASSFASGRVGNEQFF TGTGCCAGCAGCTTCGCCAGCGGGAGGGTAGGCAATGAGCAGTTCTTC
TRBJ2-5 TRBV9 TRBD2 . CASSVEKGTSRYF TGTGCCAGCAGCGTAGAGAAGGGGACTAGTCGCTACTTC
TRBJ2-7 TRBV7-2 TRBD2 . CASGSGLAGVEQYF TGTGCCAGCGGGAGTGGGCTAGCGGGAGTCGAGCAGTACTTC
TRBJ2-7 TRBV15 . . CATSRSGSYYEQYF TGTGCCACCAGCAGGTCGGGATCCTACTACGAGCAGTACTTC
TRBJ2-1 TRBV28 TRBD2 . CASSLRSGVSYNEQFF TGTGCCAGCAGTTTGCGTAGCGGGGTATCCTACAATGAGCAGTTCTTC
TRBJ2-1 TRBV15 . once CATSFRRGRGSYNEQFF TGTGCCACCAGTTTTCGACGGGGAAGGGGCTCCTACAATGAGCAGTTCTTC
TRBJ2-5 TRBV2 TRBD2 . CASKRGGQETQYF TGTGCCAGCAAACGGGGGGGACAAGAGACCCAGTACTTC
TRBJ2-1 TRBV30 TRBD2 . CAWSVPGIAGDNEQFF TGTGCCTGGAGTGTACCAGGGATAGCGGGGGACAATGAGCAGTTCTTC
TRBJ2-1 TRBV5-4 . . CASSRRDTSLHEQFF TGTGCCAGCAGCCGCCGGGACACCTCTTTGCATGAGCAGTTCTTC
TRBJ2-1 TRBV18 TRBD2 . CASSLGLAGLTYNEQFF TGTGCCAGCTCACTGGGACTAGCGGGATTAACCTACAATGAGCAGTTCTTC